The 18 T cell receptor beta chains presented below share a single source sample, sequenced in a study of patients and donors after allogeneic stem cell transplantation (dated by TCRdb to about 2020). Libraries were built with RT-PCR. Sequencing used a NextSeq 550. TCRdb trimmed the raw reads at Q25, called clones with MiXCR and kept productive beta chains. Here each entry gathers all rows of one CDR3 protein and keeps the most common genes and DNA. The sample has roughly 230,000 distinct CDR3 sequences on record, over 12% of them singletons. Of the sample, 11% falls within the top ten clones. Sequencing was performed on blood, either unsorted or a sorted T cell fraction (not recorded which). The receptors stem from a human donor who was either an allogeneic HSCT recipient or a stem cell or donor lymphocyte infusion donor (not recorded which). It is not recorded whose cells these are; they may come from a transplant donor.

The table lists this clonotype with many counts. The genes are TRBV16 and TRBJ1-4; TRBD1 might be the D (5 bases). CDR1 is KGHSY and CDR2 is FQNENV in the germline V gene. This CDR3 comprises 14 residues. Deletions cut 0 bases from V and 13 bases from J, with 15 bases between. DNA of the CDR3: TGTGCCAGCAGCCAATCAAGGTTTCGGGACGGACTGTTTTTT. Residues: CASSQSRFRDGLFF.

The gene calls are TRBV7-9 and TRBJ1-2; D is unclear. Trimming stripped 2 bases from V and 3 bases from J, with 10 bases between. CDR1 is SEHNR, CDR2 FQNEAQ, per germline (reference sequence). The CDR3 consists of 14 residues. The CDR3 region is CASSLSIGHYGYTF. The CDR3 nucleotides read TGTGCCAGCAGCTTAAGTATAGGACACTATGGCTACACCTTC.

This clonotype was seen a single time. CDR3 bases: TGTGCCACCAGTGAGGTGGATTCCACTGAAGCTTTCTTT. It specifies CATSEVDSTEAFF. This chain connects TRBV24-1 to TRBJ1-1; D call uncertain. The CDR3 has 13 amino acids. V lost 4 bases and J 4 bases, leaving 9 bases between the germline ends. In germline, CDR1 is KGHDR, CDR2 SFDVKD.

This clonotype was seen at least ten times. CDR3 in DNA: TGTGCCAGCAGACGGACCGGGACGGGGGTAACCGGTACGCAGTATTTT. It codes for CASRRTGTGVTGTQYF. The gene calls are TRBV12-3 or TRBV12-4 and TRBJ2-3; D might be TRBD2 (6 bases). Trimming stripped 6 bases from V and 8 bases from J, with 24 bases between. The CDR3 has 16 residues.

This clonotype was counted ten times or more. This sequence joins TRBV19 and TRBJ1-2, with 7 positions matching TRBD1. V lost 4 bases, J lost 6 bases, and 5 bases stayed unmatched. The CDR3 has 13 amino acids. CDR1 LNHDA and CDR2 SQIVND come from the germline V gene (reference sequence). The CDR3 DNA reads TGTGCCAGTAGTACGACAGGGAGGGATGGCTACACCTTC. As protein: CASSTTGRDGYTF.

The CDR3 DNA reads as TGTGCCAGCAGCGTAAGGTACACCGGGGAGCTGTTTTTT. The encoded protein is CASSVRYTGELFF. The chain is built from TRBV9 and TRBJ2-2; the D is unclear. V was shortened by 1 base and J by 3 bases, with 4 bases between the two germline ends. The CDR3 length is 13 residues. Germline V gives CDR1 SGDLS, CDR2 YYNGEE.

The V gene is TRBV7-2, the J gene TRBJ1-3; 8 bases fit TRBD1. The CDR3 spans 14 residues. Germline-derived CDR1 and CDR2 are SGHTA and FQGNSA. V lost 5 bases, J lost 4 bases, and 4 bases stayed unmatched. The CDR3 loop reads CASSTGGVGNTIYF. The DNA for the CDR3 is TGTGCCAGCAGCACAGGGGGGGTCGGAAACACCATATATTTT.

Many counts were recorded for this clonotype. V usage is TRBV5-1 and J usage is TRBJ2-5; no definite D call. Trimming cost V 4 bases and J 0 bases, with 7 bases left between them. The germline V gene encodes CDR1 SGHRS and CDR2 YFSETQ. The CDR3 has 13 amino acids. The CDR3 DNA reads as TGCGCCAGCAGCCGCCGGGACCAAGAGACCCAGTACTTC. Its protein is CASSRRDQETQYF.

V usage is TRBV5-5 and J usage is TRBJ2-7; D remains unclear. This CDR3 spans 13 amino acids. Trimming removed 1 base from V and 4 bases from J, with 9 bases in between. The V gene's germline CDR1 is SGHKS and CDR2 YYEKEE (reference sequence). DNA for the CDR3: TGTGCCAGCAGCTTGAATGGCCAGTACGAGCAGTACTTC. This translates into CASSLNGQYEQYF.

This clonotype was counted a few times. V is TRBV12-3 or TRBV12-4 and J is TRBJ1-1; 9 nucleotides line up with TRBD1. The CDR3 extends over 16 amino acids. V dropped 4 bases and J dropped 5; count of bases not matched to a gene: 11. The CDR3 region has the DNA TGTGCCAGCAGTTACCCTCGGACAGGGGAGGTGACTGAAGCTTTCTTT. Translating it yields CASSYPRTGEVTEAFF.

There are a few counts of this clonotype. This chain links TRBV4-3 with TRBJ2-7, with D maybe TRBD1 (5 bases). The length of the CDR3 is 13 residues. The V end lost 1 base, the J end lost 6 bases, and 10 bases lay between the germline ends. Germline V gene sequence: CDR1 LGHNA, CDR2 YSLEER. The CDR3 loop is CASSQGGASEQYF. CDR3 bases: TGCGCCAGCAGCCAAGGTGGGGCATCCGAGCAGTACTTC.

The rearrangement joins TRBV20-1 to TRBJ1-1, with D hard to call. Germline lookup yields CDR1 DFQATT and CDR2 SNEGSKA (reference sequence). The germline V and J ends were trimmed by 4 bases and 1 base, with 7 bases remaining between them. The CDR3 length is 12 residues. The CDR3 spells CSATRPNTEAFF. In DNA form, the CDR3 reads TGCAGTGCTACCCGCCCGAACACTGAAGCTTTCTTT.

This clonotype came up many times. The chain joins TRBV6-1 to TRBJ2-7; D gene ambiguous. Germline V gene sequence: CDR1 MNHNS, CDR2 SASEGT. V was pared by 3 bases and J by 2 bases, with 5 bases between. The CDR3 covers 12 residues. The DNA of the CDR3 is TGTGCCAGCAGTGACAAACCCTACGAGCAGTACTTC. It encodes CASSDKPYEQYF.

The rearrangement uses TRBV11-3 and TRBJ1-1; D possibly corresponds to TRBD1 (6 bases). CDR1 SGHNT and CDR2 YENEEA come from the germline V gene. The CDR3 contains 15 residues. The V and J ends lost 1 base and 1 base respectively, with 10 bases between them. The CDR3 region is CASSLVNRENTEAFF. The CDR3 nucleotides read TGTGCCAGCAGCTTAGTTAACAGGGAGAACACTGAAGCTTTCTTT.

The chain combines TRBV5-1 with TRBJ1-5, with D unresolved. This CDR3 contains 17 residues. V was clipped by 4 bases and J by 0 bases, with 17 bases between them. Germline V CDR1 and CDR2: SGHRS, YFSETQ. The CDR3 bases are TGCGCCAGCAGCCCTACCCCGTCAGGACCTAGCAATCAGCCCCAGCATTTT. It is translated as CASSPTPSGPSNQPQHF.

This clonotype has a count of ten or more. J is TRBJ1-5 and V is TRBV21-1; TRBD1 reflects the table's D call only, with no check against the DNA. TRBV21-1 is tagged as a pseudogene. The CDR3 covers 16 residues. CDR3 in amino acids: CASSNGDGNSNQPQHF. In nucleotides, the CDR3 is TGTGCCAGCAGCAATGGGGACGGCAATAGCAATCAGCCCCAGCATTTT.

The chain employs TRBV7-3 and TRBJ2-1; no reliable D call. The CDR3 runs 17 residues. Trimming pared 5 bases from V and 4 bases from J, leaving 21 bases between. CDR1 SGHTA and CDR2 FQGTGA come from the germline V gene. CDR3 sequence (DNA): TGTGCCAGCAGCGTTAACGGGCCCGGGCACCCATACAATGAGCAGTTCTTC. It is translated as CASSVNGPGHPYNEQFF. The whole variable domain, filled in from reference TRBV7-3 and TRBJ2-1, reads GAGVSQTPSNKVTEKGKYVELRCDPISGHTALYWYRQSLGQGPEFLIYFQGTGAADDSGLPNDRFFAVRPEGSVSTLKIQRTERGDSAVYLCASSVNGPGHPYNEQFFGPGTRLTVL.

The rearrangement links TRBV7-2 to TRBJ2-3, with D tentatively TRBD1 (6 bases). Matching the DNA end better, TRBJ1-5 makes the J call doubtful. The CDR3 is made up of 16 amino acids. From germline, CDR1 is SGHTA and CDR2 FQGNSA. In DNA, the CDR3 is TGTGCCAGCAGCTTACTTAGCGGGGGCAGCACAGATACGCAGCATTTT. It encodes CASSLLSGGSTDTQHF.